The 20 T cell receptor beta chains in this list originate from one sample, sequenced in a study of T cell responses to AZD1222 COVID-19 vaccine. Sequencing was performed with immunoSEQ multiplex PCR; in TCRdb, only in-frame clones are kept and a portion is missing. Here the sample spans tens of thousands of clones, approximately 83% being singletons. Specimen: peripheral blood, collected on day 0 of AZD1222 vaccination. The receptors originated from an adult in good health.

The chain employs TRBV7-3 and TRBJ2-2; 8 nucleotides line up with TRBD1. The CDR3 extends over 17 amino acids. J was trimmed by 1 base and V by 5 bases; bases with no gene match: 9. Germline values: CDR1 SGHTA, CDR2 FQGTGA. For the CDR3, the DNA is TGTGCCAGCAGCGCGTCGGCCGGGACAGGGAACACCGGGGAGCTGTTTTTT. Protein product: CASSASAGTGNTGELFF. Combining the CDR3 with reference TRBV7-3 and TRBJ2-2 gives the whole variable domain GAGVSQTPSNKVTEKGKYVELRCDPISGHTALYWYRQSLGQGPEFLIYFQGTGAADDSGLPNDRFFAVRPEGSVSTLKIQRTERGDSAVYLCASSASAGTGNTGELFFGEGSRLTVL.

This clone has just a few counts. This chain uses TRBV2 with TRBJ1-5; D remains ambiguous. V gave up 3 bases and J gave up 4 bases, with 7 bases separating them. The CDR3 spans 13 residues. Germline-derived CDR1 and CDR2 are SNHLY and FYNNEI. The CDR3 DNA is TGTGCCAGCAGTGACAGACCGAATCAGCCCCAGCATTTT. This encodes CASSDRPNQPQHF.

The J gene is TRBJ2-5, the V gene TRBV29-1; weak D call: TRBD1 (6 bases). Deletions cut 1 base from V and 6 bases from J, with 12 bases between. Germline V gives CDR1 SQVTM, CDR2 ANQGSEA. CDR3 length: 13 amino acids. In DNA form, the CDR3 reads TGCAGCGTTGAAGTGGGGGCTGGGAAGACCCAGTACTTC. Encoded protein: CSVEVGAGKTQYF.

The chain is built from TRBV5-1 and TRBJ2-3; D not resolved. Germline V gene sequence: CDR1 SGHRS, CDR2 YFSETQ. The CDR3 is made up of 14 amino acids. The V gene lost 0 bases and the J gene lost 4 bases, with 9 bases spanning the gap. This chain's CDR3 is CASSLVSTADTQYF. The CDR3 DNA follows: TGCGCCAGCAGCTTGGTTTCCACTGCAGATACGCAGTATTTT.

The CDR3 loop is CASSLDRDRGLYNEQFF. The CDR3, as DNA: TGCGCCAGCAGCTTGGACCGGGACAGGGGGCTATACAATGAGCAGTTCTTC. V usage is TRBV5-1 and J usage is TRBJ2-1; 12 bases are a match to TRBD1. The germline V gene encodes CDR1 SGHRS and CDR2 YFSETQ. V dropped 0 bases and J dropped 4; count of bases not matched to a gene: 5. The CDR3 runs 17 residues.

The chain joins TRBV5-6 to TRBJ2-7; no clear D gene. V dropped 4 bases and J dropped 0 bases, with 17 bases sitting between them. Germline CDR1 SGHDT, CDR2 YYEEEE. The CDR3 is 16 amino acids. The chain's CDR3 is CASSGTGPPFSYEQYF. In nucleotides, the CDR3 is TGTGCCAGCAGCGGAACCGGGCCTCCTTTCTCCTACGAGCAGTACTTC.

This chain links TRBV5-1 with TRBJ2-7; 9 positions match TRBD2. CDR1 and CDR2 (germline): SGHRS, YFSETQ. The CDR3 consists of 14 residues. Trimming removed 4 bases from V and 6 bases from J; junction bases left unmatched: 8. The CDR3: CASSLRAGGTEQYF. For the CDR3, the DNA is TGCGCCAGCAGCCTAAGAGCGGGAGGTACCGAGCAGTACTTC.

The chain couples TRBV7-2 to TRBJ2-2; D is uncertain. The CDR3 extends over 14 amino acids. The V end lost 8 bases, the J end lost 2 bases, and 12 bases lay between the germline ends. CDR1 is SGHTA, CDR2 FQGNSA, per germline. This CDR3 reads CASGLTVNTGELFF. The CDR3 DNA sequence: TGTGCCAGCGGGTTGACGGTTAACACCGGGGAGCTGTTTTTT. Together with reference TRBV7-2 and TRBJ2-2, the CDR3 gives the full variable domain: GAGVSQSPSNKVTEKGKDVELRCDPISGHTALYWYRQSLGQGLEFLIYFQGNSAPDKSGLPSDRFSAERTGGSVSTLTIQRTQQEDSAVYLCASGLTVNTGELFFGEGSRLTVL.

CDR3: CASSPGQGMPHEQFF. The CDR3 DNA is TGTGCCAGCAGCCCGGGACAGGGGATGCCCCATGAGCAGTTCTTC. The chain joins TRBV9 to TRBJ2-1, with TRBD1 matching over 10 bases. The CDR3 loop spans 15 amino acids. The germline CDR1 and CDR2 sequences are SGDLS and YYNGEE. V shed 4 bases, J shed 8 bases, and the junction held 9 bases outside the gene matches.

This clone showed up just a few times. The chain recombines TRBV5-5 with TRBJ1-2; 7 bases are a match to TRBD1. Unmatched junction bases numbered 7, after V lost 4 bases and J lost 4 bases. The CDR3 runs 14 residues. The germline CDR1 and CDR2 sequences are SGHKS and YYEKEE (reference sequence). CDR3 sequence reads: CASSVRDRGYGYTF. DNA for the CDR3: TGTGCCAGCAGCGTCCGGGACAGAGGCTATGGCTACACCTTC.

This sequence joins TRBV4-2 and TRBJ1-4; D possibly corresponds to TRBD1 (5 bases). This CDR3 is built from 15 residues. Germline CDR1 reads LGHNA; CDR2 reads YNFKEQ. The V end lost 4 bases, the J end lost 5 bases, and 14 bases lay between the germline ends. The CDR3: CASSPRGEHNEKLFF. The CDR3 coding sequence is TGTGCCAGCAGCCCCCGGGGGGAGCACAATGAAAAACTGTTTTTT.

This clone occurred once. The rearrangement uses TRBV5-1 and TRBJ1-4; 8 bases line up with TRBD1. CDR1 is SGHRS and CDR2 is YFSETQ in the germline V gene. V lost 3 bases to trimming and J lost 8 bases; unmatched junction nucleotides: 9. This CDR3 comprises 15 residues. The CDR3 DNA is TGCGCCAGCAGCTACTCGCGGACAGGGATGGAAAAACTGTTTTTT. Translation gives CASSYSRTGMEKLFF.

This clone is a singleton in its sample. V gene TRBV25-1 combines with J gene TRBJ1-2; 11 nucleotides align to TRBD1. Germline trimming cut 7 bases from V and 5 bases from J; bases unmatched to any gene: 12. Germline CDR1 reads MGHDK; CDR2 reads SYGVNS. The CDR3 has 16 residues. CDR3 sequence: CASKDPGQGASYGYTF. In DNA, the CDR3 is TGTGCCAGCAAGGACCCCGGACAGGGGGCATCGTATGGCTACACCTTC.

This clone was recorded a few times. The chain is built from TRBV12-3 or TRBV12-4 and TRBJ2-3, with unresolved D. V lost 2 bases and J 3 bases, leaving 6 bases between the germline ends. The CDR3 runs 13 residues. The CDR3 region is CASSLTTTDTQYF. The CDR3, as DNA: TGTGCCAGCAGTTTAACCACGACAGATACGCAGTATTTT.

The chain employs TRBV19 and TRBJ2-1, with D unresolved. Germline V gives CDR1 LNHDA, CDR2 SQIVND (reference sequence). The CDR3 covers 17 residues. The ends were cut back, 9 bases at V and 8 bases at J, with 29 bases in the middle. The CDR3 DNA reads as TGTGCCAGCGGAAACCCCTCGTTCCCCTATGGTGGCGATGAGCAGTTCTTC. As protein: CASGNPSFPYGGDEQFF.

The rearrangement links TRBV28 to TRBJ2-7; D not certain. Trimming cost V 4 bases and J 4 bases, with 5 bases left between them. Per germline, CDR1 MDHEN and CDR2 SYDVKM. There are 11 residues in the CDR3. DNA for the CDR3: TGTGCCAGCAGTTGGGAATACGAGCAGTACTTC. Its protein is CASSWEYEQYF.

This clone was found a few times. The rearrangement uses TRBV2 and TRBJ1-1; 8 nucleotides agree with TRBD1. Germline CDR1 SNHLY, CDR2 FYNNEI. The ends lost 1 base at V and 2 bases at J; junction bases unmatched: 3. The CDR3 is 15 amino acids. The CDR3 coding sequence is TGTGCCAGCAGTGAAGACAGGGGGAGAAACACTGAAGCTTTCTTT. Amino acid sequence: CASSEDRGRNTEAFF.

The chain carries TRBV28 and TRBJ1-3; D unclear. CDR1 and CDR2 from the germline V gene are MDHEN and SYDVKM. This CDR3 spans 13 amino acids. Trimming stripped 3 bases from V and 3 bases from J, with 6 bases between. In DNA form, the CDR3 reads TGTGCCAGCAGTTTGGGTTTTGGAAACACCATATATTTT. This translates into CASSLGFGNTIYF.

The rearrangement links TRBV25-1 to TRBJ1-2; no clear D. Germline V gene data show CDR1 as MGHDK and CDR2 as SYGVNS. This CDR3 has 11 amino acids. V was clipped by 4 bases and J by 4 bases, with 4 bases between them. Written as DNA, the CDR3 is TGTGCCAGCAGTGCGACCTATGGCTACACCTTC. It yields the protein CASSATYGYTF.

This sequence joins TRBV5-6 and TRBJ2-2; 9 bases line up with TRBD1. The CDR3 runs 17 residues. The V gene's germline CDR1 is SGHDT and CDR2 YYEEEE. V dropped 0 bases and J dropped 7; count of bases not matched to a gene: 10. DNA for the CDR3: TGTGCCAGCAGCTTGGTGGGACAGGGTATTATGGGCGGGGAGCTGTTTTTT. Translating gives CASSLVGQGIMGGELFF.